The 16 T cell receptor beta chains reported below all come from one sample, sequenced in a study of shared clonotypes between healthy human individuals (dated by TCRdb to 2018 to 2021). Libraries were constructed by the immunoSEQ multiplex PCR assay. TCRdb re-hosts the immuneACCESS table, in-frame sequences only. Its copies lack some clones; in the studies checked, an unresolved V gene accounts for under half of them, and the cause for the rest is not known. The sample yields 2 million to 2.5 million clones; over 85% were counted once. Around 0.4% of the sample is in the top ten clones. Sequencing input: naive CD4+ T cells from PBMCs. The sample's cell subset or site, from its label and the paper: CD45RA+ positively selected. The receptor source for this set is a man younger than 35 in good health. Some clones in this sample may be carry-over from other donors' samples.

The chain combines TRBV5-6 with TRBJ2-2; D is unresolved. Germline CDR1 and CDR2: SGHDT and YYEEEE. The CDR3 consists of 14 residues. Deletions cut 2 bases from V and 1 base from J, with 6 bases between. The CDR3 nucleotides are TGTGCCAGCAGCTTCACCGGGAACACCGGGGAGCTGTTTTTT. Translating it yields CASSFTGNTGELFF.

Concerning this clone itself: A junction end diverges from the germline sequence, so it may reflect a read error. The same CDR3 is also encoded by other DNA sequences in this sample. J is TRBJ2-7 and V is TRBV6-1; tentatively, D is TRBD2 (6 bases). The V gene's germline CDR1 is MNHNS and CDR2 SASEGT. CDR3 length: 11 residues. CDR3 sequence: CASSEEGQQYF. The DNA for the CDR3 is TGTGCCAGTAGTGAGGAGGGGCAGCAGTACTTC.

V gene TRBV6-1 combines with J gene TRBJ1-6; 7 nucleotides agree with TRBD1. Per germline, CDR1 MNHNS and CDR2 SASEGT. The junction had 8 bases not matched to a gene; V was cut back by 2 bases and J by 10 bases. CDR3 length equals 15 residues. The CDR3 coding sequence is TGTGCCAGCAGTGAACGAGGGGGCAGAGGGTCACCCCTCCACTTT. Amino acid sequence: CASSERGGRGSPLHF.

The chain carries TRBV7-9 and TRBJ2-7, with unresolved D. The V end lost 5 bases, the J end lost 4 bases, and 15 bases lay between the germline ends. The CDR3 runs 14 residues. Germline V CDR1 and CDR2: SEHNR, FQNEAQ (reference sequence). CDR3 loop: CASSAPETRYEQYF. Written as DNA, the CDR3 is TGTGCCAGCAGCGCACCCGAGACAAGATACGAGCAGTACTTC.

The chain combines TRBV11-3 with TRBJ2-1, with TRBD1 identical over 8 bases. The CDR3 contains 15 residues. The V gene end was trimmed by 5 bases and the J gene end by 5 bases; junction bases not matched to a gene: 8. In germline, CDR1 is SGHNT, CDR2 YENEEA. Here the CDR3 reads CASSPRTGPHNEQFF. In nucleotides, the CDR3 is TGTGCCAGCAGCCCCCGGACAGGGCCACACAATGAGCAGTTCTTC.

The rearrangement links TRBV5-1 to TRBJ2-2, with 7 nucleotides matching TRBD2. The CDR3 has 15 residues. In germline, CDR1 is SGHRS, CDR2 YFSETQ. J was trimmed by 6 bases and V by 6 bases; bases with no gene match: 11. The CDR3 is CASTSIGGSAGELFF. CDR3 coding DNA: TGCGCCAGCACTAGTATTGGCGGGAGTGCCGGGGAGCTGTTTTTT.

Written as DNA, the CDR3 is TGTGCCAGCAGCAGGTTCTATGAAGCTTTCTTT. Translating gives CASSRFYEAFF. This rearrangement joins TRBV5-6 to TRBJ1-1; no clear D. V gave up 4 bases and J gave up 7 bases, with 8 bases separating them. The CDR3 is 11 residues long. Germline V gene sequence: CDR1 SGHDT, CDR2 YYEEEE.

V and J are TRBV25-1 and TRBJ1-2, with D unresolved. Trimming cost V 1 base and J 0 bases, with 12 bases left between them. From germline, CDR1 is MGHDK and CDR2 SYGVNS. The CDR3 has 16 residues. The CDR3 nucleotides are TGTGCCAGCAGTGAATCGGGTGGCAGACCTAACTATGGCTACACCTTC. It specifies CASSESGGRPNYGYTF.

The CDR3 sequence: CASSPGNRVSGEQYF. CDR3 bases: TGTGCCAGCAGTCCGGGTAACAGGGTCTCCGGCGAGCAGTACTTC. The genes are TRBV5-4 and TRBJ2-7; maybe TRBD1 (6 bases). The CDR3 spans 15 residues. Between the trimmed V and J ends, which lost 5 bases and 6 bases, there was a span of 21 bases. Germline CDR1 is SGHNT and CDR2 is YYREEE (reference sequence).

The J gene is TRBJ1-2, the V gene TRBV30; D uncertain. Germline CDR1 and CDR2: GTSNPN and SVGIG (reference sequence). Trimming removed 0 bases at V and 3 bases at J, with 14 bases between. This CDR3 region has 15 residues. CDR3 DNA sequence: TGTGCCTGGAGTGTATCCGCAGGAGAGTACTATGGCTACACCTTC. Its protein product is CAWSVSAGEYYGYTF.

This clone was observed once. This chain uses TRBV27 with TRBJ2-6, with D unclear. The CDR3 contains 14 residues. The ends were cut back, 2 bases at V and 0 bases at J, with 2 bases in the middle. Looked up from germline, CDR1 is MNHEY and CDR2 is SMNVEV (reference sequence). The CDR3 DNA follows: TGTGCCAGCAGTTTAGCCTCTGGGGCCAACGTCCTGACTTTC. It codes for CASSLASGANVLTF.

The V call is TRBV6-1, the J call TRBJ2-5; D ambiguous. CDR3 length: 13 residues. Germline CDR1 and CDR2: MNHNS and SASEGT. The V gene lost 1 base and the J gene lost 5 bases, with 8 bases spanning the gap. CDR3 region: CASSEGGLETQYF. CDR3 sequence (DNA): TGTGCCAGCAGTGAAGGGGGTTTGGAGACCCAGTACTTC.

The chain has TRBV25-1 and TRBJ2-4, with a possible D match to TRBD2 (5 bases). The V end lost 6 bases, the J end lost 4 bases, and 13 bases lay between the germline ends. The CDR3 sequence is 14 residues long. CDR1 is MGHDK and CDR2 is SYGVNS in the germline V gene. The CDR3 region is CASSTSGSKNIQYF. CDR3 nucleotides: TGTGCCAGCAGCACCTCGGGAAGTAAAAACATTCAGTACTTC. The entire variable domain, with the rest obtained from reference TRBV25-1 and TRBJ2-4, is as follows: EADIYQTPRYLVIGTGKKITLECSQTMGHDKMYWYQQDPGMELHLIHYSYGVNSTEKGDLSSESTVSRIRTEHFPLTLESARPSHTSQYLCASSTSGSKNIQYFGAGTRLSVL.

About this clone: Within the sample, other DNA sequences also encode this same CDR3. V usage is TRBV7-2 and J usage is TRBJ2-5, with D perhaps given as TRBD1 or TRBD2 (5 bases each). Germline CDR1 reads SGHTA; CDR2 reads FQGNSA. V gave up 1 base and J gave up 5 bases, with 11 bases separating them. The CDR3 is made up of 14 amino acids. The DNA of the CDR3 is TGTGCCAGCAGCTTAGGGGGCCCGGGGGAGACCCAGTACTTC. This gives the protein CASSLGGPGETQYF.

On this clone itself: Other nucleotide sequences from this sample produce the same CDR3. This chain links TRBV5-1 with TRBJ2-1; 11 nucleotides agree with TRBD2. Trimming removed 2 bases from V and 6 bases from J; junction bases left unmatched: 4. The CDR3 is 15 amino acids. Germline CDR1 and CDR2: SGHRS and YFSETQ. The CDR3 DNA reads as TGCGCCAGCAGCTTTACTAGCGGGAGCGGCAATGAGCAGTTCTTC. Encoded protein: CASSFTSGSGNEQFF.

The chain couples TRBV6-5 to TRBJ2-7; D possibly corresponds to TRBD2 (6 bases). This CDR3 spans 13 amino acids. V gave up 5 bases and J gave up 3 bases, with 11 bases separating them. Germline CDR1 MNHEY, CDR2 SVGAGI. CDR3 amino acids: CASSAAGHYEQYF. CDR3 DNA: TGTGCCAGCAGTGCTGCGGGGCACTACGAGCAGTACTTC.